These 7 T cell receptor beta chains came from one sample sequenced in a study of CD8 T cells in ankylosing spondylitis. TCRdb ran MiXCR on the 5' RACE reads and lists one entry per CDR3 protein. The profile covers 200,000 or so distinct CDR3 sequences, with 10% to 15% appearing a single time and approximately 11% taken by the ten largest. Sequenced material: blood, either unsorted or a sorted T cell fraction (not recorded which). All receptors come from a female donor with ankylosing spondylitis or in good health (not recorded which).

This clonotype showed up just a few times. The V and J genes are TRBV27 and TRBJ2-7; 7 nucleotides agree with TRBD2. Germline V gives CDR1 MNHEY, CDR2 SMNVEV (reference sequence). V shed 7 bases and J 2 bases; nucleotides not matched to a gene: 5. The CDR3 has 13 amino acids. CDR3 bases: TGTGCCAGCAAGGGACTACCCGCCTACGAGCAGTACTTC. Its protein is CASKGLPAYEQYF.

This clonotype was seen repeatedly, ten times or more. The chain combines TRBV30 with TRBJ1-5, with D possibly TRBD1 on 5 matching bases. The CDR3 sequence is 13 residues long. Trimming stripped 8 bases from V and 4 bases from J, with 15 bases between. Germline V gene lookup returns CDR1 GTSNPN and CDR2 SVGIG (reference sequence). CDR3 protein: CAAGQGDNQPQHF. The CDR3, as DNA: TGTGCCGCCGGCCAGGGAGATAATCAGCCCCAGCATTTT.

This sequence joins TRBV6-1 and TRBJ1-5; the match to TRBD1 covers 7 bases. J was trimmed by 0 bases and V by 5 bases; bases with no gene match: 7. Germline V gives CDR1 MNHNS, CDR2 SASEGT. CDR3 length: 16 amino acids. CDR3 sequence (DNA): TGTGCCAGCAGTACCACAGGGGCCAATAGCAATCAGCCCCAGCATTTT. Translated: CASSTTGANSNQPQHF.

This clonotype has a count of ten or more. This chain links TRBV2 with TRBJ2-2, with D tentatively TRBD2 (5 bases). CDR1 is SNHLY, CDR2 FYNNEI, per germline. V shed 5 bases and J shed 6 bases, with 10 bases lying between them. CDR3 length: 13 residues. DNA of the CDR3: TGTGCCAGCAGTCCCACCGGGGCCGGGGAGCTGTTTTTT. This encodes CASSPTGAGELFF.

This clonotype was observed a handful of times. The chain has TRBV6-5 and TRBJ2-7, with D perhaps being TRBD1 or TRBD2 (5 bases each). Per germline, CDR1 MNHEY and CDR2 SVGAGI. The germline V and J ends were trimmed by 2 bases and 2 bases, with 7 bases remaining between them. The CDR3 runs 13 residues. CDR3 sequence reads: CASSYVGAYEQYF. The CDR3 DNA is TGTGCCAGCAGTTACGTGGGGGCCTACGAGCAGTACTTC.

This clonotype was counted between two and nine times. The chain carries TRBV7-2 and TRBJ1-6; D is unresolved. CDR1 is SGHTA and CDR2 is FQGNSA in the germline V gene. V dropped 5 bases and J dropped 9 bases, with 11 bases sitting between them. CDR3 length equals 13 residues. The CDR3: CASSQAGASPLHF. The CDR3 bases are TGTGCCAGCAGCCAGGCGGGTGCTTCACCCCTCCACTTT.

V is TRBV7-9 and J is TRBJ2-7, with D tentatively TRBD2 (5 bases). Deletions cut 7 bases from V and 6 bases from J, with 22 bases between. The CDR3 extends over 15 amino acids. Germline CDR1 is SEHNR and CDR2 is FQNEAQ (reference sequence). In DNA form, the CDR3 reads TGTGCCAGCACTGCTCCAAGGCTTCTCCGGGGCGAGCAGTACTTC. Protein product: CASTAPRLLRGEQYF.